This T cell receptor (beta chain) comes out of a study of T cell responses to AZD1222 COVID-19 vaccine. General study results and limits: Repertoire sampling was restricted to post-peak T cell response timepoints. White British ancestry dominated among donors, who included more females, and clonal diversity was possibly underestimated. Epitopes outside B.1.351 and B.1.1.7 mutated regions reportedly drew nearly half of spike TCRs. Baseline seropositivity characterized only six AZD1222 recipients.

Details on this clone: What it recognizes is unknown.

Here immunoSEQ multiplex PCR was the method, and the copy in TCRdb shows in-frame clones only, minus some. The repertoire includes roughly 180,000 clones, roughly 87% of them detected once, and roughly 2.5% sits in the top ten. CDR3 size: 15 residues. Germline assignment: CDR1 LGHDT and CDR2 YNNKEL (reference sequence). The J segment lost 9 bases and the V segment lost 1 base, leaving 6 bases of the junction unmatched. This chain links TRBV3-1 (or the pseudogene TRBV3-2) with TRBJ1-6; the match to TRBD1 covers 7 bases. The sequence derives from an adult in good health. Sample: peripheral blood, taken on day 0 of AZD1222 vaccination. DNA for the CDR3: TGTGCCAGCAGCCAAGGGGGAGGGGGCATTTCACCCCTCCACTTT. It specifies CASSQGGGGISPLHF.